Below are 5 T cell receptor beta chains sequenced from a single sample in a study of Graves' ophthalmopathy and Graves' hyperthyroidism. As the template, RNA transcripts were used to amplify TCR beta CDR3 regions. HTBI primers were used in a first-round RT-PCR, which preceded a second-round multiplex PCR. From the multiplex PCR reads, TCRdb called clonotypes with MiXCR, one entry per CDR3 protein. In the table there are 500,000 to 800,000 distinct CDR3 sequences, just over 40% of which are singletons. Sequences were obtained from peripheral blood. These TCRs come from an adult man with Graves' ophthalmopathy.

Written as DNA, the CDR3 is TGTGCCAGCGGCGGGGTTGGCTATGGCTACACCTTC. Its protein is CASGGVGYGYTF. This chain uses TRBV7-6 with TRBJ1-2; D uncertain. Germline V CDR1 and CDR2: SGHVS, FNYEAQ. CDR3 size: 12 residues. Deletions cut 8 bases from V and 4 bases from J, with 11 bases between.

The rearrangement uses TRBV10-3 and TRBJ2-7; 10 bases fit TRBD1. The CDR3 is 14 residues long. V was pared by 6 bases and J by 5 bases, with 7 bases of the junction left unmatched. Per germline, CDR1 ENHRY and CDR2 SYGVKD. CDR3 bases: TGTGCCATCAGGTCCGGGACAGGGGACCACGAGCAGTACTTC. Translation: CAIRSGTGDHEQYF.

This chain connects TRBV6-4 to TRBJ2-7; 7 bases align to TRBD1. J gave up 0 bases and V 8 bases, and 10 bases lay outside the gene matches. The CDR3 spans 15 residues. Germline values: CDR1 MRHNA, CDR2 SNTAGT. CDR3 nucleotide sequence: TGTGCCAGCCAGGGGACCCGGGACAGCTCCTACGAGCAGTACTTC. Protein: CASQGTRDSSYEQYF.

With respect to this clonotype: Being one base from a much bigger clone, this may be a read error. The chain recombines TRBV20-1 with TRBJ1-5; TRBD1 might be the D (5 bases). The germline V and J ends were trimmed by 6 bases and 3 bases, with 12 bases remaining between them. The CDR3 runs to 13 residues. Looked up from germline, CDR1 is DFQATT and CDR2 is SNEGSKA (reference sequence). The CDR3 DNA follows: TGCAGTGCCCGGGACGCCTTCAATCAGCCCCAGCATTTT. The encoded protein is CSARDAFNQPQHF.

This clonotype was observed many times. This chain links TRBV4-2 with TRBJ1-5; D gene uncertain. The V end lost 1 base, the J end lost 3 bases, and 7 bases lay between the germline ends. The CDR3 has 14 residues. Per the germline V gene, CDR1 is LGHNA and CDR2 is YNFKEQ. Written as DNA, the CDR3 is TGTGCCAGCAGCCAAGTCGGGAACAATCAGCCCCAGCATTTT. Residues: CASSQVGNNQPQHF.